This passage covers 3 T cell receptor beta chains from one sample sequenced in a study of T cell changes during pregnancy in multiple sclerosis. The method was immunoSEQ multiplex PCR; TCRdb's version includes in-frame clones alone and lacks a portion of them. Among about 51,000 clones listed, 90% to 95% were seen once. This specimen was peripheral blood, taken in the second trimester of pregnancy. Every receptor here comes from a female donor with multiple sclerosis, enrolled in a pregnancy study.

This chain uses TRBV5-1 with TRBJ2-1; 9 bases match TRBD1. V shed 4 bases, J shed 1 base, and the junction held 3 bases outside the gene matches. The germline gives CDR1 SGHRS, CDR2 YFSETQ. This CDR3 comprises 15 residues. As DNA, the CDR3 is TGCGCCAGCAGCAGGGACAGGGTTTCCTACAATGAGCAGTTCTTC. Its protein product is CASSRDRVSYNEQFF.

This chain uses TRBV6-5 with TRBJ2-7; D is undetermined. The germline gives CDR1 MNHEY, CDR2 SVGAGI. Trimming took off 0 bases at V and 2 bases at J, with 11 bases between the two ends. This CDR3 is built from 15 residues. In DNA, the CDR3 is TGTGCCAGCAGTTACTCTCGATTCAGTACCTACGAGCAGTACTTC. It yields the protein CASSYSRFSTYEQYF.

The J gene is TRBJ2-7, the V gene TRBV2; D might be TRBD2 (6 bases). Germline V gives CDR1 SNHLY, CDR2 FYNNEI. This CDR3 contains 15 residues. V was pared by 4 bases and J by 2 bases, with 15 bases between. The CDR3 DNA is TGTGCCAGCAGTGGGACTGCGGGGATTCCCTACGAGCAGTACTTC. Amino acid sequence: CASSGTAGIPYEQYF.